These 10 T cell receptor beta chains share one sample of origin, sequenced in a study of HIV-infected patients and healthy controls. About 500 ng RNA was reverse transcribed with alpha and beta constant-region primers. Separate chain-specific third strand synthesis with multiplexing indices produced the alpha and beta libraries. MiXCR, run by TCRdb on the 5' RACE reads, gives a single entry per CDR3 protein. The sample carries 15,000 to 17,000 distinct CDR3 sequences, roughly 7.7% recorded once. No cell fractionation was done, so the repertoire covers all unsorted peripheral blood T cells. Sequenced sample: blood. These receptors were taken from an adult in good health.

The sample holds many counts of this clonotype. The CDR3 DNA is TGTGCCAGCAGTCCGTCGGCGGGGGCTCTCTCCTACAATGAGCAGTTCTTC. Protein: CASSPSAGALSYNEQFF. The V gene is TRBV5-5, the J gene TRBJ2-1; tentative D call: TRBD2 (7 bases). Trimming cost V 5 bases and J 0 bases, with 18 bases left between them. Germline assignment: CDR1 SGHKS and CDR2 YYEKEE (reference sequence). The length of the CDR3 is 17 residues.

The table lists this clonotype with many counts. V gene TRBV18 combines with J gene TRBJ1-3, with D unclear. V was shortened by 8 bases and J by 0 bases, with 11 bases between the two germline ends. Germline V gene lookup returns CDR1 KGHSH and CDR2 LQKENI. This CDR3 is built from 14 residues. The CDR3 DNA sequence: TGTGCCAGCAAAACAGAGTCCTCTGGAAACACCATATATTTT. Translated, it gives CASKTESSGNTIYF.

This clonotype has at least ten counts. This sequence joins TRBV7-2 and TRBJ2-3, with 7 bases identical to TRBD2. The CDR3 has 16 residues. V was pared by 1 base and J by 1 base, with 5 bases of the junction left unmatched. The germline CDR1 and CDR2 sequences are SGHTA and FQGNSA. The CDR3 region is CASSLGGSRGTDTQYF. The CDR3 DNA reads as TGTGCCAGCAGCTTAGGCGGGAGTCGAGGCACAGATACGCAGTATTTT.

This clonotype has a count of ten or more. The chain carries TRBV20-1 and TRBJ1-3; no definite D call. V lost 3 bases, J lost 4 bases, and 7 bases lay in between. Per germline, CDR1 DFQATT and CDR2 SNEGSKA (reference sequence). The CDR3 is 12 residues long. The CDR3 bases are TGCAGTGCTAGGTCAGGCGGAAACACCATATATTTT. The encoded protein is CSARSGGNTIYF.

This clonotype has at least ten counts. This chain joins TRBV19 and TRBJ2-7; D not certain. This CDR3 has 14 amino acids. Germline V gives CDR1 LNHDA, CDR2 SQIVND (reference sequence). V shed 10 bases and J shed 0 bases, with 16 bases lying between them. The CDR3 region is CATSTDRRSYEQYF. The CDR3 DNA reads TGTGCCACCTCGACCGACCGGCGCTCCTACGAGCAGTACTTC.

In its sample, this clonotype was seen a few times. The chain is built from TRBV18 and TRBJ1-2, with D perhaps matching TRBD1 (5 bases). CDR1 is KGHSH and CDR2 is LQKENI in the germline V gene. Trimming shortened V by 3 bases and J by 5 bases, and 13 bases separated the two germline ends. CDR3 length: 14 amino acids. The CDR3 coding sequence is TGTGCCAGCTCACCGACCGACAGCATATATGGCTACACCTTC. This encodes CASSPTDSIYGYTF.

The chain recombines TRBV7-9 with TRBJ1-2; D not resolved. Germline V CDR1 and CDR2: SEHNR, FQNEAQ (reference sequence). Trimming removed 5 bases at V and 4 bases at J, with 11 bases between. The CDR3 has 13 residues. The CDR3 spells CASSPSLSYGYTF. DNA of the CDR3: TGTGCCAGCAGCCCCTCCTTGAGCTATGGCTACACCTTC.

The sample holds many counts of this clonotype. The chain links TRBV20-1 to TRBJ2-1; possible D gene TRBD2, 6 bases. Germline-derived CDR1 and CDR2 are DFQATT and SNEGSKA (reference sequence). V shed 4 bases and J shed 0 bases, with 16 bases lying between them. The CDR3 is 16 amino acids. The CDR3 DNA reads as TGCAGTGCTACCCTGATCGGGGGAAGCTCCTACAATGAGCAGTTCTTC. Translating gives CSATLIGGSSYNEQFF.

This clonotype was counted many times. This chain uses TRBV5-1 with TRBJ2-5; no clear D. Germline CDR1 SGHRS, CDR2 YFSETQ. The CDR3 totals 15 residues. V was pared by 1 base and J by 2 bases, with 12 bases between. DNA for the CDR3: TGCGCCAGCAGCTTGAACCCGAACATTCAAGAGACCCAGTACTTC. Protein product: CASSLNPNIQETQYF.

This clonotype has a count of ten or more. The V and J genes are TRBV7-6 and TRBJ2-5; TRBD1 might be the D (6 bases). The CDR3 totals 17 residues. Germline V gene lookup returns CDR1 SGHVS and CDR2 FNYEAQ. The V gene lost 1 base and the J gene lost 2 bases, with 17 bases spanning the gap. In DNA form, the CDR3 reads TGTGCCAGCAGCTTAGTCTTACCCACTAGGGGGCAAGAGACCCAGTACTTC. The encoded protein is CASSLVLPTRGQETQYF.